A selection of T cell receptor beta chains follows, all from one sample in a study of OX40 agonist ivuxolimab in advanced cancers. TCRdb's table, derived via immunoSEQ multiplex PCR, lists solely in-frame clones and lacks some. The sample shows about 22,000 clones, roughly 80% of them seen only once. Sequenced material: CD4+ or CD8+ T cells sorted from blood, taken in a trial of the OX40 agonist ivuxolimab. These receptors came from an adult with an advanced solid tumor such as melanoma, head and neck, liver or kidney cancer. Both conserved end residues are part of each CDR3. The D gene is left open where the match is weak. Some rows mark clone size as missing; the rest say once, few, many or name a class of expanded clone.

v_call	d_call	clone_size	j_call	cdr3_aa	cdr3_nt
TRBV6-1	.	.	TRBJ1-5	CASSDEYLPGDQPQHF	TGTGCCAGCAGTGACGAGTACCTTCCCGGGGATCAGCCCCAGCATTTT
TRBV5-5	TRBD1	.	TRBJ1-5	CASSFLPTGKGVRTQHF	TGTGCCAGCAGCTTCCTACCGACAGGGAAAGGAGTCAGGACCCAGCATTTT
TRBV27	.	.	TRBJ2-7	CASSLGASYEQYF	TGTGCCAGCAGTCTCGGGGCGTCCTACGAGCAGTACTTC
TRBV6-5	.	.	TRBJ1-1	CASSHGRTTEAFF	TGTGCCAGCAGCCACGGCAGAACCACTGAAGCTTTCTTT
TRBV27	.	few	TRBJ2-3	CASSLTARGNTQYF	TGTGCCAGCAGTTTAACGGCTAGGGGAAATACGCAGTATTTT
TRBV9	TRBD2	.	TRBJ2-1	CASSETSGRMNEQFF	TGTGCCAGCAGCGAGACTAGCGGGAGAATGAATGAGCAGTTCTTC
TRBV9	TRBD2	.	TRBJ2-3	CASSATNFLAGGTDTQYF	TGTGCCAGCAGCGCGACCAATTTTCTAGCGGGGGGCACAGATACGCAGTATTTT
TRBV7-6	TRBD2	.	TRBJ2-3	CASSPSGPSTDTQYF	TGTGCCAGCAGCCCTAGCGGTCCTAGCACAGATACGCAGTATTTT
TRBV15	TRBD1	.	TRBJ1-1	CATGDRVRSTEAFF	TGTGCCACAGGGGACAGGGTCCGGTCCACTGAAGCTTTCTTT
TRBV4-1	.	few	TRBJ2-7	CASSQEDRVSQYEQYF	TGCGCCAGCAGCCAAGAAGATAGAGTCAGCCAATACGAGCAGTACTTC
TRBV6-5	.	once	TRBJ2-3	CASSYGDGFTDTQYF	TGTGCCAGCAGTTACGGGGACGGATTCACAGATACGCAGTATTTT
TRBV28	TRBD1	.	TRBJ2-7	CASKGGQGYEQYF	TGTGCCAGCAAAGGGGGACAGGGCTACGAGCAGTACTTC
TRBV27	.	.	TRBJ1-2	CASRDSLDQTGYTF	TGTGCCAGCCGGGACTCCCTTGACCAGACGGGCTACACCTTC
TRBV28	TRBD1	.	TRBJ2-5	CASSTTDRGFRRETQYF	TGTGCCAGCAGTACCACCGACAGGGGGTTTCGTAGGGAGACCCAGTACTTC
TRBV27	TRBD1	.	TRBJ1-2	CASSLGGQGLGHTF	TGTGCCAGCAGTTTAGGCGGACAGGGACTCGGCCACACCTTC
TRBV10-3	.	.	TRBJ2-7	CAISGWGMSSYEQYF	TGTGCCATCAGTGGGTGGGGTATGAGCTCCTACGAGCAGTACTTC
TRBV4-1	.	.	TRBJ2-7	CASSPGSYEQYF	TGCGCCAGCAGCCCCGGGTCCTACGAGCAGTACTTC
TRBV7-9	TRBD2	.	TRBJ2-1	CASSLGAAGDVHEQFF	TGTGCCAGCAGCTTAGGGGCTGCGGGAGATGTCCATGAGCAGTTCTTC
TRBV19	.	once	TRBJ2-7	CASSPGSLFDYEQYF	TGTGCCAGTAGCCCTGGGTCCCTTTTTGACTACGAGCAGTACTTC
TRBV5-1	TRBD1	.	TRBJ2-1	CASSSGTGYDEQFF	TGCGCCAGCAGCTCCGGGACAGGGTACGATGAGCAGTTCTTC
TRBV19	.	.	TRBJ1-2	CASSLYGYTF	TGTGCCAGTAGCCTCTATGGCTACACCTTC
TRBV7-2	.	.	TRBJ1-2	CASSFVTAYGYTF	TGTGCCAGCAGCTTTGTCACAGCATATGGCTACACCTTC
TRBV7-6	TRBD2	.	TRBJ2-1	CASSLVGGGVGNEQFF	TGTGCCAGCAGCTTAGTCGGCGGGGGGGTTGGCAATGAGCAGTTCTTC
TRBV7-9	.	.	TRBJ2-2	CASSPTAGLGTGELFF	TGTGCCAGCAGCCCGACTGCTGGGCTGGGCACCGGGGAGCTGTTTTTT
TRBV11-2	.	.	TRBJ1-2	CASSSTGGGGYTF	TGTGCCAGCAGCTCGACGGGGGGCGGCGGCTACACCTTC
TRBV4-2	.	.	TRBJ2-1	CASSQDSGNEQFF	TGTGCCAGCAGCCAAGACTCCGGCAATGAGCAGTTCTTC
TRBV23-1	.	few	TRBJ2-5	CASSLVKRHRYQETQYF	TGCGCCAGCAGTCTAGTTAAGAGACACAGGTACCAAGAGACCCAGTACTTC
TRBV14	.	.	TRBJ2-7	CASSQEGYEQYF	TGTGCCAGCAGCCAAGAAGGGTACGAGCAGTACTTC
TRBV13	.	.	TRBJ1-1	CASSLGGGGNTEAFF	TGTGCCAGCAGCTTAGGCGGAGGTGGGAACACTGAAGCTTTCTTT
TRBV6-5	TRBD2	.	TRBJ2-7	CASSYSSGGWDEQYF	TGTGCCAGCAGTTACTCTAGCGGGGGTTGGGACGAGCAGTACTTC
TRBV19	.	.	TRBJ2-1	CASTTRPSSYNEQFF	TGTGCCAGTACAACGCGTCCAAGCTCCTACAATGAGCAGTTCTTC
TRBV11-2	.	.	TRBJ1-2	CASSLDFDINYGYTF	TGTGCCAGCAGCTTAGATTTTGACATCAACTATGGCTACACCTTC
TRBV4-2	.	many	TRBJ2-3	CASSQDGGPTDTQYF	TGTGCCAGCAGCCAAGATGGCGGGCCCACAGATACGCAGTATTTT
TRBV5-4	.	once	TRBJ1-2	CASSNKGDGYTF	TGTGCCAGCAGTAACAAGGGGGACGGCTACACCTTC
TRBV13	.	.	TRBJ2-7	CASSLETGFYEQYF	TGTGCCAGCAGCTTAGAGACAGGTTTCTACGAGCAGTACTTC
TRBV11-2	.	.	TRBJ2-1	CASSLGGPEQFF	TGTGCCAGCAGCTTAGGCGGGCCTGAGCAGTTCTTC
TRBV5-4	.	.	TRBJ2-7	CASSLGGTYEQYF	TGTGCCAGCAGCTTGGGAGGGACGTACGAGCAGTACTTC
TRBV11-2	.	.	TRBJ1-5	CASSNRGAKQPQHF	TGTGCCAGCAGCAACCGGGGGGCTAAACAGCCCCAGCATTTT
TRBV6-4	.	.	TRBJ1-6	CASSVGISSPLHF	TGTGCCAGCAGTGTAGGAATTAGCTCACCCCTCCACTTT
TRBV13	TRBD1	.	TRBJ2-7	CASRGQGSNEQYF	TGTGCCAGTAGAGGACAGGGCAGTAACGAGCAGTACTTC
TRBV4-1	.	.	TRBJ1-2	CASSQAASGYTF	TGCGCCAGCAGCCAAGCCGCCTCCGGCTACACCTTC
TRBV10-2	TRBD2	once	TRBJ2-7	CASSGTSGGYEQYF	TGCGCCAGCAGTGGGACCAGCGGGGGCTACGAGCAGTACTTC
TRBV7-9	.	once	TRBJ1-1	CASSLVEQLNTEAFF	TGTGCCAGCAGCTTAGTTGAACAGCTGAACACTGAAGCTTTCTTT
TRBV27	.	.	TRBJ2-1	CASSLPSNEQFF	TGTGCCAGCAGTTTACCCAGCAATGAGCAGTTCTTC
TRBV7-9	.	once	TRBJ1-6	CASSLAMGYNSPLHF	TGTGCCAGCAGCTTAGCGATGGGTTATAATTCACCCCTCCACTTT
TRBV28	.	few	TRBJ1-5	CASSEGGDNQPQHF	TGTGCCAGCAGTGAGGGAGGGGACAATCAGCCCCAGCATTTT
TRBV4-3	.	medium-sized	TRBJ2-1	CASSQAVGNEQFF	TGCGCCAGCAGCCAAGCCGTAGGGAATGAGCAGTTCTTC
TRBV4-2	TRBD2	.	TRBJ2-5	CASSHSPGTSGGIQETQYF	TGTGCCAGCAGCCACAGCCCCGGGACTAGCGGGGGGATTCAAGAGACCCAGTACTTC
TRBV10-3	TRBD1	.	TRBJ2-5	CAISESTRGGGKTQYF	TGTGCCATCAGTGAGTCGACTCGAGGGGGCGGTAAGACCCAGTACTTC
TRBV5-8	TRBD1	.	TRBJ2-5	CASSPGTGGAGAQETQYF	TGTGCCAGCAGCCCTGGGACAGGGGGCGCCGGGGCACAAGAGACCCAGTACTTC
TRBV28	TRBD2	few	TRBJ2-7	CASSSGGYEQYF	TGTGCCAGCAGTTCCGGGGGGTACGAGCAGTACTTC
TRBV14	TRBD1	.	TRBJ2-3	CASSQTGGADTQYF	TGTGCCAGCAGCCAGACAGGGGGGGCAGATACGCAGTATTTT
TRBV5-1	.	.	TRBJ1-1	CASSLARGEAEAFF	TGCGCCAGCAGCTTGGCCAGGGGTGAGGCTGAAGCTTTCTTT
TRBV7-6	TRBD1	.	TRBJ1-2	CASSGTGPGYTF	TGTGCCAGCAGTGGGACAGGGCCCGGCTACACCTTC
TRBV15	TRBD1	.	TRBJ1-1	CATSRGQGTEAFF	TGTGCCACCAGCAGAGGACAGGGCACTGAAGCTTTCTTT
TRBV7-6	.	few	TRBJ2-2	CASSLAGELFF	TGTGCCAGCAGCTTAGCAGGGGAGCTGTTTTTT
TRBV25-1	.	.	TRBJ1-1	CASSPRPDRTTEAFF	TGTGCCAGCAGTCCCCGGCCCGATCGTACCACTGAAGCTTTCTTT